This TCR beta chain was sequenced for a study of T cells in Graves' hyperthyroidism and ophthalmopathy. Clinical symptoms, serum thyroxine and TRAb, thyroid ultrasound and orbital computed tomography together formed the diagnostic basis. Progressors' blood was drawn at hyperthyroidism diagnosis, before ophthalmopathy symptoms. Source material for PBMCs was 10 ml fresh peripheral blood. Amplified TCR beta CDR3 regions derived from RNA transcripts. HTBI primers were the set used in a first-round RT-PCR of the TCR CDR3. TCRdb called the multiplex PCR reads again in MiXCR, with one record for every CDR3 protein. This sample has some 600,000 distinct CDR3 sequences, with approximately 14% found just once. From germline, CDR1 is MDHEN and CDR2 SYDVKM. This CDR3 spans 16 amino acids. Trimming cost V 5 bases and J 7 bases, with 18 bases left between them.

V usage is TRBV28 and J usage is TRBJ1-6; unclear D gene. This clonotype was sampled from a woman aged 25 to 39 with Graves' hyperthyroidism that later progressed to Graves' ophthalmopathy. The specimen sequenced was blood. CDR3 amino acids: CASSLPDSKGNSPLHF. For the CDR3, the DNA is TGTGCCAGCAGTCTCCCTGACTCAAAAGGGAATTCACCCCTCCACTTT.